Listed below are T cell receptor beta chains from one sample, sequenced in a study of cytomegalovirus exposure and HLA in healthy donors. Some clones are missing from TCRdb's copy, which holds only in-frame ones; the method was immunoSEQ multiplex PCR. The sample lists more than 85,000 clones, 75% to 85% occurring once. The source material was PBMCs. All receptors derive from a woman aged 18 to 35 in good health and CMV-seronegative. CDR3s include the opening cysteine and the closing phenylalanine or tryptophan. Fields, in order: V gene, J gene, clone size, D gene, CDR3 protein, CDR3 DNA. D genes are given only for firm matches. Clone size is shown for a subset of rows, as once, few, many or a class of expanded clone.

TRBV27	TRBJ2-6	-	-	CASGSSGANVLTF	TGTGCCAGCGGGAGCTCTGGGGCCAACGTCCTGACTTTC
TRBV2	TRBJ2-3	-	TRBD2	CASSGGLAQPDTQYF	TGTGCCAGCAGTGGGGGACTAGCCCAACCAGATACGCAGTATTTT
TRBV7-6	TRBJ2-7	-	-	CASSLEAGVSYEQYF	TGTGCCAGCAGCTTAGAAGCCGGGGTTTCCTACGAGCAGTACTTC
TRBV6-6	TRBJ2-7	-	TRBD1	CASSYSGTAYEQYF	TGTGCCAGCAGTTACTCCGGGACAGCCTACGAGCAGTACTTC
TRBV10-2	TRBJ2-7	-	TRBD1	CASISSGTGAYEQYF	TGCGCCAGCATTAGTTCCGGGACAGGGGCCTACGAGCAGTACTTC
TRBV29-1	TRBJ1-5	-	-	CSVEEISGSQHF	TGCAGCGTTGAAGAAATCTCAGGGTCCCAGCATTTT
TRBV7-9	TRBJ1-2	-	TRBD1	CASRREGAMAYGYTF	TGTGCCAGCCGCCGGGAGGGGGCAATGGCCTATGGCTACACCTTC
TRBV7-9	TRBJ1-1	-	-	CASSSRAAWGTEAFF	TGTGCCAGCAGCTCGCGGGCTGCCTGGGGCACTGAAGCTTTCTTT
TRBV7-3	TRBJ2-1	few	TRBD2	CASSPSTSGWNEQFF	TGTGCCAGCAGCCCGTCGACTAGCGGTTGGAATGAGCAGTTCTTC
TRBV14	TRBJ2-5	-	-	CASSQDRVWASIGTQYF	TGTGCCAGCAGCCAAGATCGGGTGTGGGCTAGCATCGGGACCCAGTACTTC
TRBV5-1	TRBJ1-6	-	TRBD1	CASSKDRGHNSPLHF	TGCGCCAGCAGCAAGGACAGGGGTCACAATTCACCCCTCCACTTT
TRBV7-9	TRBJ2-3	-	-	CASSLGRTQYF	TGTGCCAGCAGCTTAGGTCGGACGCAGTATTTT
TRBV6-4	TRBJ2-1	-	TRBD2	CASSALSGAAAEQFF	TGTGCCAGCAGTGCCCTTAGCGGGGCCGCCGCGGAGCAGTTCTTC
TRBV28	TRBJ2-5	-	-	CASSLIGRMGETQYF	TGTGCCAGCAGTTTAATCGGCAGGATGGGAGAGACCCAGTACTTC
TRBV9	TRBJ2-1	-	-	CASSVATKPAGVDEQFF	TGTGCCAGCAGCGTAGCAACAAAGCCGGCAGGGGTGGATGAGCAGTTCTTC
TRBV7-3	TRBJ1-1	-	TRBD1	CASSYRGYTEAFF	TGTGCCAGCAGCTACAGGGGTTACACTGAAGCTTTCTTT
TRBV18	TRBJ2-2	-	TRBD2	CASSPLAGEAGELFF	TGTGCCAGCTCACCTCTTGCGGGAGAGGCCGGGGAGCTGTTTTTT
TRBV29-1	TRBJ2-2	-	-	CSVIRQTGELFF	TGCAGCGTTATCCGACAGACCGGGGAGCTGTTTTTT
TRBV27	TRBJ2-7	-	-	CASSLLPGYEQYF	TGTGCCAGCAGTTTATTGCCCGGCTACGAGCAGTACTTC
TRBV7-9	TRBJ2-7	-	TRBD1	CSSSPGQGVFYEQYF	TGTTCCAGCAGCCCCGGACAGGGAGTCTTTTACGAGCAGTACTTC
TRBV19	TRBJ1-5	-	TRBD1	CASTPMGPGGLQPQHF	TGTGCCAGTACCCCAATGGGGCCAGGGGGATTGCAGCCCCAGCATTTT
TRBV7-9	TRBJ2-5	-	-	CASSLVGARETQYF	TGTGCCAGCAGCTTGGTGGGGGCTAGGGAGACCCAGTACTTC
TRBV6-5	TRBJ2-1	once	TRBD2	CASSPSGNYNEQFF	TGTGCCAGCAGTCCGAGCGGGAATTACAATGAGCAGTTCTTC